Reported below is one T cell receptor beta chain. Compared with germline, one end of the junction differs, possibly owing to a read error. The sample belongs to a study of CD8+CD57+ T cells in acquired aplastic anemia. Individuals selected for sequencing had exhibited CD8+CD57+ cell expansion on flow cytometry. CDR1 is SQVTM and CDR2 is ANQGSEA in the germline V gene. The CDR3 extends over 16 amino acids. Genomic DNA was employed as the template in profiling TCR beta VDJ and CDR3. TCRdb reprocessed the reads via MiXCR and lists one record per CDR3 protein. The table records 150,000 to 200,000 distinct CDR3 sequences, roughly 50% of them present only once.

The sequenced sample consisted of sorted CD4+, CD8+, or CD8+CD57+ T cells (not recorded which) from PBMCs. The clonotype was recovered from a human donor with aplastic anemia. The chain couples TRBV29-1 to TRBJ2-2; D is perhaps TRBD2 (7 bases). CDR3 sequence (DNA): TGCAGCGTTGAAGGGTACAGGGCCCCAAACACCGGGGGGCTGTTTTTC. It translates to CSVEGYRAPNTGGLFF.